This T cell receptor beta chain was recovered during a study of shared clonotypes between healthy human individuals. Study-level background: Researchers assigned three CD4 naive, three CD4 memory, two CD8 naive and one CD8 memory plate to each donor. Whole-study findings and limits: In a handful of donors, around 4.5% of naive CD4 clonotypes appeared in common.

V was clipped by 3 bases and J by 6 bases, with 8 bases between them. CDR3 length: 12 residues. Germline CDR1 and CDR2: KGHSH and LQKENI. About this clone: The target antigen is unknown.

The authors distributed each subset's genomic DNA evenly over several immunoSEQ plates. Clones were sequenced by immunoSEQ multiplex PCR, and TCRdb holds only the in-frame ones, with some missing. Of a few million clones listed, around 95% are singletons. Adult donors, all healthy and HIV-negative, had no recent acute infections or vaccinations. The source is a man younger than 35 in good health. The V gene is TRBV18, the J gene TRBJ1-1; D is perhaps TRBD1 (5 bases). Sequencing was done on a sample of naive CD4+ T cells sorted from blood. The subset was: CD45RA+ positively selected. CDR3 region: CASSPDSSEAFF. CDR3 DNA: TGTGCCAGCTCACCTGACAGCTCTGAAGCTTTCTTT.